The entry below gives a single T cell receptor beta chain sequence along with its context. Its antigen is not yet known. No much larger clone exists at a distance of one base, and base qualities are not known. The entry originates in a study of T cell responses to AZD1222 COVID-19 vaccine (dated by TCRdb to about 2021). Turning to the overall study: AZD1222 recipients whose second dose came at about 4 weeks and those whose second dose came at about 12 weeks were combined into one group, since spike-specific TCR depth and breadth did not differ between the two schedules. TCR sequencing covered fewer than 250 trial participants: around 210 given two doses of AZD1222 and approximately 25 given two doses of MenACWY control vaccine. Trial participants were enrolled by age into 18-55, 56-69 and 70-plus year subgroups, with approximately 150, 30 and 60 TCR-sequenced participants respectively. Summary of the overall study and its limitations: The 56-69-year group was small, and its depth increase did not reach significance, likely because of low power. The vaccine-associated CD4 TCRs covered the entire spike protein, and the dominant responses fell in regions 160-218 and 743-854. Epitopes outside the regions mutated in the B.1.351 and B.1.1.7 variants were reportedly recognized by nearly half of the unique spike-specific TCRs. Only five to seven AZD1222 recipients were SARS-CoV-2 seropositive at baseline, limiting conclusions about previously exposed vaccinees. A significant rise in spike-specific TCR breadth and depth was observed after two AZD1222 doses relative to day 0 and relative to MenACWY recipients. Because no samples from the day 14 peak response were available, repertoires could be characterized only after the peak T cell response. Participants were mostly white British and included more females than males, and it was suggested by the authors that clonal diversity may have been underestimated.

The CDR3 regions of human TCRbeta chains were subjected to immunosequencing. The published analysis was carried out like this. Repertoire TCRs were matched against a reference library of SARS-CoV-2-specific TCRs generated with the MIRA antigen-specificity platform. Breadth was defined as the fraction of unique TCRs that were SARS-CoV-2-associated, and depth was defined as the fraction of total T cells that were SARS-CoV-2-associated. Using the MIRA data, every spike-specific TCR was mapped to the spike region that the TCR reacted to and assigned to either a CD4 or a CD8 class. Log10-transformed breadth and depth values were compared by one-way ANOVA with Sidak's multiple comparisons tests. TCRdb stores this immuneACCESS table with in-frame sequences only. Part of the clones is absent; in the studies checked, under half of the shortfall reflects unresolved V genes, and no reason is known for the rest. V and J calls and clone size come straight from that table; D and trimming were deduced from the DNA. Here the sample has about 200,000 clones; about 86% occur a single time. The ten biggest clones cover approximately 7.7% of the sample.

From its cysteine to its phenylalanine, the CDR3 spans 16 amino acids. Of all the DNA, just the CDR3 is kept, 48 bases in frame from base 1. The V end loses 5 bases and the J end loses 5 bases, and a stretch of 18 bases separates them. The germline V gene specifies SGHVS as CDR1 and FNYEAQ as CDR2. The time point label for this specimen denotes: baseline before first vaccination. Samples from vaccinated people were obtained from the UK trials COV001 and COV002, which included a single-blind randomized controlled phase 2/3 trial of AZD1222 (ChAdOx1 nCoV-19) in healthy adults. Trial participant PBMC samples were collected at day 0 and day 28 after the second dose for TCRbeta chain sequencing.

This specimen consisted of peripheral blood, obtained on day 0 of AZD1222 vaccination. The clonotype comes from an adult in good health. This chain is built from TRBV7-6 and TRBJ2-2; a confident D gene designation cannot be given. DNA sequence: TGTGCCAGCAGCGTAGGGCACGGGTCTCGAACCGGGGAGCTGTTTTTT. This sequence encodes CASSVGHGSRTGELFF.